The rows below give T cell receptor beta chains drawn from one sample of a study of cytomegalovirus exposure and HLA in healthy donors. TCRdb's table, derived via immunoSEQ multiplex PCR, lists solely in-frame clones and lacks some. The table includes more than 150,000 clones, more than 60% detected once. The specimen was PBMCs. These receptors all stem from a middle-aged woman in good health and CMV-seropositive. The CDR3 runs from the conserved cysteine through the conserved F or W. A D gene is named only where the DNA matches it firmly. Only part of the rows carry a size: once, few, many, or a class if the clone is expanded.

TRBV19	few	-	TRBJ1-1	CASSTGVNTEAFF	TGTGCCAGTAGTACAGGGGTGAACACTGAAGCTTTCTTT
TRBV5-1	-	TRBD1	TRBJ1-1	CASSPGTGANTEAFF	TGCGCCAGCAGCCCCGGGACAGGGGCGAACACTGAAGCTTTCTTT
TRBV5-5	-	-	TRBJ1-5	CASSADRSNQPQHF	TGTGCCAGCAGTGCCGACAGGAGCAATCAGCCCCAGCATTTT
TRBV28	few	-	TRBJ2-7	CASSPGRDYEQYF	TGTGCCAGCAGTCCAGGACGGGACTACGAGCAGTACTTC
TRBV30	-	-	TRBJ1-1	CAWSLRWGGEAFF	TGTGCCTGGAGTCTTCGATGGGGGGGTGAAGCTTTCTTT
TRBV7-9	-	TRBD2	TRBJ2-7	CASTIRVAGVYEQYF	TGTGCCAGCACCATTAGGGTAGCGGGAGTCTACGAGCAGTACTTC
TRBV6-6	-	-	TRBJ2-7	CASRVAVSSYEQYF	TGTGCCAGCCGAGTAGCGGTCAGCTCCTACGAGCAGTACTTC
TRBV11-2	-	TRBD2	TRBJ2-3	CASSLAAGGSTDTQYF	TGTGCCAGCAGCTTAGCCGCGGGAGGGAGCACAGATACGCAGTATTTT
TRBV5-1	-	TRBD1	TRBJ1-5	CASSFGAGQGYFVSNQPQHF	TGCGCCAGCAGCTTCGGTGCGGGACAGGGATATTTTGTTAGCAATCAGCCCCAGCATTTT
TRBV7-8	-	-	TRBJ2-1	CASSLWGDSPYNEQFF	TGTGCCAGCAGCTTATGGGGCGACTCACCATACAATGAGCAGTTCTTC
TRBV7-8	-	-	TRBJ2-1	CASSLGGGCEQFF	TGTGCCAGCAGCTTAGGGGGCGGCTGTGAGCAGTTCTTC
TRBV5-1	-	TRBD1	TRBJ1-2	CASSQQPGQGVGYTF	TGCGCCAGCAGCCAACAACCGGGACAGGGTGTAGGCTACACCTTC
TRBV2	-	TRBD1	TRBJ1-4	CASSVPTGTNEKLFF	TGTGCCAGCAGTGTTCCGACAGGGACTAATGAAAAACTGTTTTTT
TRBV28	-	TRBD1	TRBJ1-4	CASSTGGSEKLFF	TGTGCCAGCAGTACAGGGGGAAGTGAAAAACTGTTTTTT
TRBV18	-	TRBD1	TRBJ1-3	CASSATGQGSTGNTIYF	TGTGCCAGCTCAGCGACGGGACAGGGTTCGACTGGAAACACCATATATTTT
TRBV5-1	-	-	TRBJ2-3	CASSLEERTTDTQYF	TGCGCCAGCTCCCTGGAGGAGCGGACTACAGATACGCAGTATTTT